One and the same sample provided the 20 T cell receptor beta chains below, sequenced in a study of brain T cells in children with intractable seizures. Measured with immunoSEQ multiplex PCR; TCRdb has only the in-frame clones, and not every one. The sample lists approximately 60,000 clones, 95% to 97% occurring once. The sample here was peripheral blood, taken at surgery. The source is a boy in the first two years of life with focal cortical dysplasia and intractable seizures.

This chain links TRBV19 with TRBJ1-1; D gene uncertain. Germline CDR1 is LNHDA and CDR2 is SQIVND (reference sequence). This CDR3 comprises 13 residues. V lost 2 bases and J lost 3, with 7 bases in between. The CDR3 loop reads CASSIWPDTEAFF. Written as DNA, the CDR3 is TGTGCCAGTAGTATATGGCCGGACACTGAAGCTTTCTTT. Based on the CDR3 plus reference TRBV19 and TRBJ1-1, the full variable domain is DGGITQSPKYLFRKEGQNVTLSCEQNLNHDAMYWYRQDPGQGLRLIYYSQIVNDFQKGDIAEGYSVSREKKESFPLTVTSAQKNPTAFYLCASSIWPDTEAFFGQGTRLTVV.

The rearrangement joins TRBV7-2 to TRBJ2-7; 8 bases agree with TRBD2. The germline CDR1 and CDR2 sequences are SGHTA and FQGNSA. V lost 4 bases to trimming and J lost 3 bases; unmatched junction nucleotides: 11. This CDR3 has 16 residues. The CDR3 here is CASSSSGSSGYYEQYF. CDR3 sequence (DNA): TGTGCCAGCAGCTCGTCTGGTTCTAGCGGGTACTACGAGCAGTACTTC.

CDR3 region: CASSGRGSSYNSPLHF. In nucleotides, the CDR3 is TGTGCCAGCAGTGGCAGGGGCAGCTCCTATAATTCACCCCTCCACTTT. This chain connects TRBV6-1 to TRBJ1-6; D possibly corresponds to TRBD1 (6 bases). The CDR3 has 16 residues. In germline, CDR1 is MNHNS, CDR2 SASEGT. With 4 bases removed from V and 0 bases from J, the gap between germline ends came to 10 bases.

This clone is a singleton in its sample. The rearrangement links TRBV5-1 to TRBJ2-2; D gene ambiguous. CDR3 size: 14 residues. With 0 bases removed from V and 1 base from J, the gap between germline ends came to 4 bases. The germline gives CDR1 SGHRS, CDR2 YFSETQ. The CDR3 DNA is TGCGCCAGCAGCTTGGAGCGGAACACCGGGGAGCTGTTTTTT. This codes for CASSLERNTGELFF.

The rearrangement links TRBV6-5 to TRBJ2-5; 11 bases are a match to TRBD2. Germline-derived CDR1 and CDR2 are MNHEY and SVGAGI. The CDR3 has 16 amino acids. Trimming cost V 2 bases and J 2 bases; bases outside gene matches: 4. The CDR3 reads CASSYLLAGGQETQYF. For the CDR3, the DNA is TGTGCCAGCAGTTACCTCCTAGCGGGGGGACAAGAGACCCAGTACTTC.

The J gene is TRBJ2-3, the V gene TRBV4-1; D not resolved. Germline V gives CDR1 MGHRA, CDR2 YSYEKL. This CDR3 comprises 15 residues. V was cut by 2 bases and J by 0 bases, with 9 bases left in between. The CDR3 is CASSQQPSSTDTQYF. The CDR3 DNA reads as TGCGCCAGCAGCCAACAACCCAGTAGCACAGATACGCAGTATTTT.

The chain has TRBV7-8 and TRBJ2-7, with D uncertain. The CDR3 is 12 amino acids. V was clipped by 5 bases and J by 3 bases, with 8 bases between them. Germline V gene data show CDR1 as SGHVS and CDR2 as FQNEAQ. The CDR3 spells CASSRTVYEQYF. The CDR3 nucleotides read TGTGCCAGCAGCCGAACGGTCTACGAGCAGTACTTC.

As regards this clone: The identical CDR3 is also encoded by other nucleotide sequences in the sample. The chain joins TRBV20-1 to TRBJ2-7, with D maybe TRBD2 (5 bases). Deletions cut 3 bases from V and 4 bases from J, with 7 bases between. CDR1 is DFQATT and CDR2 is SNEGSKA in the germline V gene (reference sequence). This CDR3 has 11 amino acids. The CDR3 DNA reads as TGCAGTGCTAGTCGAGGGTACGAGCAGTACTTC. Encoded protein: CSASRGYEQYF.

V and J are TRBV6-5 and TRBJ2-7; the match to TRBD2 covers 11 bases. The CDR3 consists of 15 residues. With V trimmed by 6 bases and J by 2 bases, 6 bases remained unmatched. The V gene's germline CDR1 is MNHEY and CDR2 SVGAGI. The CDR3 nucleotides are TGTGCCAGCAGAACCGGGACTAGCGGTACCTACGAGCAGTACTTC. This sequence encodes CASRTGTSGTYEQYF.

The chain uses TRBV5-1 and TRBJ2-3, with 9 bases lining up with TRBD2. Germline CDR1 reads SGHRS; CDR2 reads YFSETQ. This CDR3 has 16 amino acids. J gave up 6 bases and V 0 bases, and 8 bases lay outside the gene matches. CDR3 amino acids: CASSLARGSGRDTQYF. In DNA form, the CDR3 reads TGCGCCAGCAGCTTGGCCCGGGGCAGCGGGAGGGATACGCAGTATTTT.

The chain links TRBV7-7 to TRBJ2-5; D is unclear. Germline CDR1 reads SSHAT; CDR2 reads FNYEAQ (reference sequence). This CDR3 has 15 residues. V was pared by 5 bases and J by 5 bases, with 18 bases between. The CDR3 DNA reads TGTGCCAGCAGCCCCCGGGTAGGGATTCAGGAGACCCAGTACTTC. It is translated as CASSPRVGIQETQYF.

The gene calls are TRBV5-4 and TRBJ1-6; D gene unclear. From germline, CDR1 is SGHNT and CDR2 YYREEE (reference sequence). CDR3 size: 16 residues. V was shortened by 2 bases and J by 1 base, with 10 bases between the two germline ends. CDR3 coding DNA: TGTGCCAGCAGCTTACGGGTATATTCCTATAATTCACCCCTCCACTTT. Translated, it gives CASSLRVYSYNSPLHF.

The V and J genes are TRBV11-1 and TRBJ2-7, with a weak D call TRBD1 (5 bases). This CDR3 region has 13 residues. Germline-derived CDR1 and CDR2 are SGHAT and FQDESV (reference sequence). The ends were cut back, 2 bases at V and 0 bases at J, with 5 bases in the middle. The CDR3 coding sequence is TGTGCCAGCAGCTTAAGGGGCTCCTACGAGCAGTACTTC. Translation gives CASSLRGSYEQYF.

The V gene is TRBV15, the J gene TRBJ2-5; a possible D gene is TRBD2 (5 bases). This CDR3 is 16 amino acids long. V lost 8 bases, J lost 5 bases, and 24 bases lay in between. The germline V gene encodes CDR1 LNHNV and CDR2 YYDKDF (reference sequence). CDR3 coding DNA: TGTGCCACCGGACCTGGAGGAACAGAAGTAGCGGAGACCCAGTACTTC. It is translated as CATGPGGTEVAETQYF.

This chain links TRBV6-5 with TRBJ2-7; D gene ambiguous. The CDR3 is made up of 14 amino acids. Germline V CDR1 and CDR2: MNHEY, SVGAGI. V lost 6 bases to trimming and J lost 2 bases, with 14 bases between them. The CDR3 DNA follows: TGTGCCAGCAGGCCGTTGTGGGTGACCTACGAGCAGTACTTC. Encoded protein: CASRPLWVTYEQYF.

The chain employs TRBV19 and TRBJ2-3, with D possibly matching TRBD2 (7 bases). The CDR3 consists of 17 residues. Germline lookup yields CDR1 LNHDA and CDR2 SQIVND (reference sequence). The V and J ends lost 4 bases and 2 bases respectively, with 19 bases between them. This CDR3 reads CASSKHSSGGSTDTQYF. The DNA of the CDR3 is TGTGCCAGTAGTAAACACTCTTCGGGGGGCTCCACAGATACGCAGTATTTT.

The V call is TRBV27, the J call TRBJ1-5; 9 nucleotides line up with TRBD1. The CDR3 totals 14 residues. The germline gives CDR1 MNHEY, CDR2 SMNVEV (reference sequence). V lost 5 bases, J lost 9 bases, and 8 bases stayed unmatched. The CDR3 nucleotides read TGTGCCAGCAGTCCGGGACAGGGTGTGGGGCCCCAGCATTTT. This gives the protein CASSPGQGVGPQHF.

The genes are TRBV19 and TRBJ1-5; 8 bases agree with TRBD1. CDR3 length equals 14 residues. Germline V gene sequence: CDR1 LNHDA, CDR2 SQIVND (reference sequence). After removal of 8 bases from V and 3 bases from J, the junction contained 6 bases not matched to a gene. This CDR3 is CASGGQVLNQPQHF. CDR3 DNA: TGTGCCAGTGGGGGACAGGTGCTCAATCAGCCCCAGCATTTT.

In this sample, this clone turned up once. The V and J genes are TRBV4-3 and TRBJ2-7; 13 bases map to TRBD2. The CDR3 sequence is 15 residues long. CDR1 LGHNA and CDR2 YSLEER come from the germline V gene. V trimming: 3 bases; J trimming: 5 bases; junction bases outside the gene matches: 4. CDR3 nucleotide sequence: TGCGCCAGCAGCCAGTTACTAGCGGGAGGGCACGAGCAGTACTTC. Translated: CASSQLLAGGHEQYF.

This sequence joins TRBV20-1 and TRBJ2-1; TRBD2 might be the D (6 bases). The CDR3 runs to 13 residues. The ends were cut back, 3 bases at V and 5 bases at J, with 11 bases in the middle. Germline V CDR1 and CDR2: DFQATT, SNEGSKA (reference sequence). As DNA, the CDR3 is TGCAGTGCTAGTCTAGCGACGAACAATGAGCAGTTCTTC. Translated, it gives CSASLATNNEQFF.